This T cell receptor beta chain derives from a study of blood T cell repertoires in COVID-19. On the study more broadly: There were acute and convalescent COVID-19 samples, and they came from the United States, Italy and Spain. From T cells, B-cell-depleted T cells, or PBMCs came the material, which was cDNA or gDNA.

The CDR3 covers 12 residues. The germline V gene encodes CDR1 GTSNPN and CDR2 SVGIG (reference sequence). V was pared by 3 bases and J by 4 bases, with 7 bases between. As originally analysed: Amplification from reference gene primers served as the basis for estimated nucleated cell counts. Sequenced by immunoSEQ multiplex PCR; TCRdb stores in-frame clones only, minus some. For V, J and clone size, that table is used; D and trimming come from the DNA. The sample lists about 90,000 clones, around 79% seen once, with approximately 10% in the top ten. The chain recombines TRBV30 with TRBJ2-1; D gene ambiguous. The TCR comes from a woman older than 75 with acute or convalescent COVID-19. What was sequenced was peripheral blood. CDR3 coding DNA: TGTGCCTGGAGCACCGGTTACAATGAGCAGTTCTTC. This codes for CAWSTGYNEQFF. Variable domain in full (rest from reference TRBV30 and TRBJ2-1): SQTIHQWPATLVQPVGSPLSLECTVEGTSNPNLYWYRQAAGRGLQLLFYSVGIGQISSEVPQNLSASRPQDRQFILSSKKLLLSDSGFYLCAWSTGYNEQFFGPGTRLTVL.